Sequencing of this TCR beta chain was carried out in a study of shared clonotypes between healthy human individuals. Study-level results: Non-shared clonotypes had lower generation probabilities than clonotypes shared by all four sorted-subset donors.

Naive CD8 cells were CD45RO-negative, positively selected for CCR7, excluding terminally differentiated effector memory CD45RA+ cells. Every subset had its genomic DNA shared out evenly among several immunoSEQ plates. Produced via immunoSEQ multiplex PCR; TCRdb's table is partial and in-frame only. The repertoire holds some 2.1 million clones, with about 95% as singletons. Germline CDR1 is SEHNR and CDR2 is FQNEAQ (reference sequence). With V trimmed by 5 bases and J by 1 base, 5 bases remained unmatched. There are 15 residues in the CDR3. Remarks on this clone: Its antigen is as yet unknown.

The TCR was taken from a man younger than 35 in good health. Specimen: naive CD8+ T cells sorted from blood. The J gene is TRBJ1-5, the V gene TRBV7-9; TRBD1 agrees at 7 bases. CDR3 DNA: TGTGCCAGCAGCCAAACGACAGGGAGCAATCAGCCCCAGCATTTT. The encoded protein is CASSQTTGSNQPQHF. Full variable domain (missing parts from reference TRBV7-9 and TRBJ1-5): DTGVSQNPRHKITKRGQNVTFRCDPISEHNRLYWYRQTLGQGPEFLTYFQNEAQLEKSRLLSDRFSAERPKGSFSTLEIQRTEQGDSAMYLCASSQTTGSNQPQHFGDGTRLSIL.